This TCR beta chain was recovered during a study of T cell repertoires in aging, cancer and after chemotherapy. TCR beta rearrangements were amplified from peripheral blood genomic DNA. Rearranged V-D-J TRB sequences were amplified with a mixed TRB-A/B primer pool. Each CDR3 protein gets one entry after TCRdb re-called the multiplex PCR reads with MiXCR. Seen here are about 2,600 distinct CDR3 sequences, approximately 25% observed once, and the top ten hold about 7.4%. By sample fraction, this clonotype is medium-sized. No antigen is known for it. Study conclusions and caveats: Rebound thymic output was suggested by rising median generation probability during chemotherapy in each cancer cohort.

J gave up 4 bases and V 1 base, and 12 bases lay outside the gene matches. This CDR3 has 17 residues. CDR1 SGHVS and CDR2 FNYEAQ come from the germline V gene. This TCR came from a human donor with a solid tumor. Sample: blood. The V gene is TRBV7-6, the J gene TRBJ1-1, with TRBD1 matching over 7 bases. CDR3 amino acids: CASSLVHGRGRATEAFF. The CDR3 DNA reads as TGTGCCAGCAGCTTAGTTCACGGAAGGGGGCGTGCCACTGAAGCTTTCTTT.